A selection of T cell receptor beta chains follows, all from one sample in a study of long-term antiretroviral therapy in people with HIV. The protocol was immunoSEQ multiplex PCR, while the TCRdb copy is restricted to in-frame clones and leaves out a portion. The profile shows tens of thousands of clones, 65% to 90% of them singletons. The sequenced sample was unsorted PBMCs, obtained around 3.3 years after starting antiretroviral therapy. These receptors all come from a man aged 18 to 29 with HIV. The CDR3 runs from the conserved cysteine through the conserved F or W. D genes are given only for firm matches. Size tells how often a clone was seen (once, few, many) or the class of an expanded clone, and some rows leave it out.

v_call	d_call	j_call	clone_size	cdr3_nt	cdr3_aa
TRBV5-1	TRBD1	TRBJ2-4	-	TGCGCCAGCAGCCCCTGGACAGGGGAGGAAAACATTCAGTACTTC	CASSPWTGEENIQYF
TRBV7-9	TRBD1	TRBJ1-5	-	TGTGCCAGCAGCTTGGCGACAGGGCCGAATCAGCCCCAGCATTTT	CASSLATGPNQPQHF
TRBV27	TRBD2	TRBJ2-2	few	TGTGCCAGCAGTTTGGGGTCTAGCGGGAGGGAGGGTTTGAACACCGGGGAGCTGTTTTTT	CASSLGSSGREGLNTGELFF
TRBV5-6	-	TRBJ1-2	-	TGTGCCAGCAGCTTGTTAACTACCTTCTATGGCTACACCTTC	CASSLLTTFYGYTF
TRBV19	-	TRBJ1-5	-	TGTGCCAGTAGTCAGGGAGAACATAGCAATCAGCCCCAGCATTTT	CASSQGEHSNQPQHF
TRBV5-1	TRBD2	TRBJ2-7	-	TGCGCCAGCAGCGGATCCGGGACTAGCGCAACCTACGAGCAGTACTTC	CASSGSGTSATYEQYF
TRBV5-1	TRBD1	TRBJ1-1	-	TGCGCCAGCAGCCTCCTCGGACAGGAGAACACTGAAGCTTTCTTT	CASSLLGQENTEAFF
TRBV27	-	TRBJ2-3	-	TGTGCCAGCAGTCCTCTATTCACAGATACGCAGTATTTT	CASSPLFTDTQYF
TRBV7-9	-	TRBJ1-1	-	TGTGCCAGCAGCCAGACCAACACTGAAGCTTTCTTT	CASSQTNTEAFF
TRBV28	-	TRBJ2-5	once	TGTGCCAGCAGTTTACACACAGGGACGGGGGAGACCCAGTACTTC	CASSLHTGTGETQYF
TRBV5-1	TRBD2	TRBJ2-7	-	TGCGCCAGCAGCATCCGGACTAGCGTCCCCAACGAGCAGTACTTC	CASSIRTSVPNEQYF
TRBV29-1	TRBD2	TRBJ2-1	-	TGCAGCGTCCCAAGCGGGAGGGCCGCCGATGAGCAGTTCTTC	CSVPSGRAADEQFF
TRBV5-1	-	TRBJ2-2	-	TGCGCCAGCAGCTCAGGCCTTGGGAATCCTAACACCGGGGAGCTGTTTTTT	CASSSGLGNPNTGELFF
TRBV7-2	-	TRBJ1-2	-	TGTGCCAGCAGCTTAGCGGGATTTGGGGGCTACACCTTC	CASSLAGFGGYTF
TRBV4-1	TRBD1	TRBJ2-3	-	TGCGCCAGCAGCCCTATTAGGGCAGGGGGCCTGGGAGATACGCAGTATTTT	CASSPIRAGGLGDTQYF
TRBV19	-	TRBJ1-2	-	TGTGCCAGTAGCCAAGACGGGACGTTAAACTATGGCTACACCTTC	CASSQDGTLNYGYTF